These T cell receptor beta chains were read from a single sample in a study of patients and donors after allogeneic stem cell transplantation. Using its own MiXCR run on the RT-PCR reads, TCRdb lists one record per CDR3 protein. There are more than 850,000 distinct CDR3 sequences in the sample; more than 15% occur only once, and 5% to 7.5% lies in the top ten. Sequencing was done on a sample of blood, either unsorted or a sorted T cell fraction (not recorded which). These receptors all stem from a human donor who was either an allogeneic HSCT recipient or a stem cell or donor lymphocyte infusion donor (not recorded which). It is not recorded whose cells these are; they may come from a transplant donor. CDR3s include the opening cysteine and the closing phenylalanine or tryptophan. The order of the fields is V gene, clone size, D gene, J gene, CDR3 protein, CDR3 DNA. D genes are given only for firm matches. Part of the rows lack a size; the others show once, few, many or a class for expanded clones.

v_gene: TRBV20-1; abundance: few; d_gene: TRBD1; j_gene: TRBJ2-1; CDR3aa: CSARDSEGADEQFF; CDR3nt: TGCAGTGCTAGAGATTCCGAGGGGGCTGATGAGCAGTTCTTC
v_gene: TRBV7-2; abundance: NA; d_gene: TRBD1; j_gene: TRBJ1-6; CDR3aa: CASSLTLLTGPQVLHF; CDR3nt: TGTGCCAGCAGCTTAACTCTTCTGACAGGGCCCCAGGTCCTCCACTTT
v_gene: TRBV12-3/TRBV12-4; abundance: few; d_gene: NA; j_gene: TRBJ2-7; CDR3aa: CASSLGRGWGLEQYF; CDR3nt: TGTGCCAGCAGTTTAGGTCGCGGGTGGGGCCTCGAGCAGTACTTC
v_gene: TRBV6-1; abundance: NA; d_gene: TRBD1; j_gene: TRBJ1-1; CDR3aa: CASMERGRTEAFF; CDR3nt: TGTGCCAGCATGGAGAGGGGGCGCACTGAAGCTTTCTTT
v_gene: TRBV14; abundance: NA; d_gene: NA; j_gene: TRBJ2-7; CDR3aa: CASSPGVRGSLYEQYF; CDR3nt: TGTGCCAGCAGCCCGGGAGTACGGGGGAGCCTTTACGAGCAGTACTTC
v_gene: TRBV20-1; abundance: NA; d_gene: TRBD1; j_gene: TRBJ1-5; CDR3aa: CSARPGGSNQPQHF; CDR3nt: TGCAGTGCTAGACCAGGGGGTAGCAATCAGCCCCAGCATTTT
v_gene: TRBV15; abundance: few; d_gene: TRBD1; j_gene: TRBJ1-6; CDR3aa: CATSRGTGKGNSPLHF; CDR3nt: TGTGCCACCAGCAGAGGGACAGGGAAGGGTAATTCACCCCTCCACTTT
v_gene: TRBV6-1; abundance: NA; d_gene: TRBD1; j_gene: TRBJ2-2; CDR3aa: CASSPGTGGNTGELFF; CDR3nt: TGTGCCAGCAGTCCCGGGACAGGGGGGAACACCGGGGAGCTGTTTTTT
v_gene: TRBV5-1; abundance: NA; d_gene: NA; j_gene: TRBJ2-7; CDR3aa: CASSLAGVITYEQYF; CDR3nt: TGCGCCAGCAGCTTGGCGGGGGTTATAACCTACGAGCAGTACTTC
v_gene: TRBV29-1; abundance: many; d_gene: NA; j_gene: TRBJ1-2; CDR3aa: CSAEFRRGYTF; CDR3nt: TGCAGCGCCGAATTCAGGAGAGGCTACACCTTC
v_gene: TRBV4-2; abundance: NA; d_gene: TRBD1; j_gene: TRBJ2-7; CDR3aa: CASSQDRGTATYEQYF; CDR3nt: TGTGCCAGCAGCCAAGATAGGGGGACAGCCACCTACGAGCAGTACTTC
v_gene: TRBV28; abundance: NA; d_gene: NA; j_gene: TRBJ2-3; CDR3aa: CASQNTADTQYF; CDR3nt: TGTGCCAGCCAGAATACGGCAGATACGCAGTATTTT
v_gene: TRBV27; abundance: few; d_gene: NA; j_gene: TRBJ2-5; CDR3aa: CASSLFGRETQYF; CDR3nt: TGTGCCAGCAGTTTATTTGGTCGGGAGACCCAGTACTTC
v_gene: TRBV3-1; abundance: NA; d_gene: NA; j_gene: TRBJ2-3; CDR3aa: CASSQESGSFEGTDTQYF; CDR3nt: TGTGCCAGCAGCCAAGAGTCCGGGTCATTCGAAGGTACAGATACGCAGTATTTT
v_gene: TRBV5-1; abundance: NA; d_gene: NA; j_gene: TRBJ2-5; CDR3aa: CASSSGRPGETQYF; CDR3nt: TGCGCCAGCAGCTCCGGACGGCCCGGAGAGACCCAGTACTTC
v_gene: TRBV9; abundance: few; d_gene: TRBD2; j_gene: TRBJ2-2; CDR3aa: CASSVVVGSGSKGTGELFF; CDR3nt: TGTGCCAGCAGCGTAGTCGTCGGTAGCGGGAGTAAAGGCACCGGGGAGCTGTTTTTT
v_gene: TRBV7-9; abundance: NA; d_gene: NA; j_gene: TRBJ1-2; CDR3aa: CASSLPGYYGYTF; CDR3nt: TGTGCCAGCAGCTTACCGGGTTACTATGGCTACACCTTC
v_gene: TRBV20-1; abundance: NA; d_gene: NA; j_gene: TRBJ1-1; CDR3aa: CSASGSGRVNTEAFF; CDR3nt: TGCAGTGCTAGCGGGAGCGGACGGGTGAACACTGAAGCTTTCTTT
v_gene: TRBV2; abundance: few; d_gene: TRBD1; j_gene: TRBJ2-7; CDR3aa: CASRAGTGGNYEQYF; CDR3nt: TGTGCCAGCAGGGCCGGGACAGGGGGCAACTACGAGCAGTACTTC
v_gene: TRBV4-3; abundance: once; d_gene: TRBD1; j_gene: TRBJ2-5; CDR3aa: CASSQGTGGVETQYF; CDR3nt: TGCGCCAGCAGCCAGGGGACAGGGGGCGTCGAGACCCAGTACTTC
v_gene: TRBV6-2/TRBV6-3; abundance: NA; d_gene: NA; j_gene: TRBJ2-1; CDR3aa: CASVRASSYNEQFF; CDR3nt: TGTGCCAGCGTACGGGCTAGCTCCTACAATGAGCAGTTCTTC
v_gene: TRBV30; abundance: NA; d_gene: TRBD1; j_gene: TRBJ1-5; CDR3aa: CAWSRDRGGNQPQHF; CDR3nt: TGTGCCTGGAGTAGGGACAGGGGTGGAAATCAGCCCCAGCATTTT
v_gene: TRBV6-5; abundance: NA; d_gene: NA; j_gene: TRBJ1-2; CDR3aa: CASSYSWVYGYTF; CDR3nt: TGTGCCAGCAGTTACTCCTGGGTCTATGGCTACACCTTC
v_gene: TRBV4-2; abundance: NA; d_gene: NA; j_gene: TRBJ2-3; CDR3aa: CASSQDPQTDTQYF; CDR3nt: TGTGCCAGCAGCCAAGACCCGCAAACAGATACGCAGTATTTT
v_gene: TRBV20-1; abundance: few; d_gene: NA; j_gene: TRBJ2-3; CDR3aa: CSAPYRPSTDTQYF; CDR3nt: TGCAGTGCCCCCTACCGACCTAGCACAGATACGCAGTATTTT
v_gene: TRBV30; abundance: NA; d_gene: NA; j_gene: TRBJ2-1; CDR3aa: CAWCMSSYNEQFF; CDR3nt: TGTGCCTGGTGTATGAGCTCCTACAATGAGCAGTTCTTC
v_gene: TRBV11-3; abundance: few; d_gene: NA; j_gene: TRBJ2-6; CDR3aa: CASTEDRSIGANVLTF; CDR3nt: TGTGCCAGCACCGAGGACAGAAGCATTGGGGCCAACGTCCTGACTTTC
v_gene: TRBV5-4; abundance: NA; d_gene: TRBD1; j_gene: TRBJ2-7; CDR3aa: CASSRETGANEQYF; CDR3nt: TGTGCCAGCAGCAGGGAGACAGGGGCAAACGAGCAGTACTTC
v_gene: TRBV11-3; abundance: NA; d_gene: NA; j_gene: TRBJ1-4; CDR3aa: CASSFNTGEKLFF; CDR3nt: TGTGCCAGCAGCTTTAACACGGGAGAAAAACTGTTTTTT